A selection of T cell receptor beta chains follows, all from one sample in a study of T cell responses to AZD1222 COVID-19 vaccine. The table came from immunoSEQ multiplex PCR; TCRdb's copy has only in-frame clones and leaves some out. The sample has roughly 200,000 clones; approximately 92% are singletons. Sequenced here: peripheral blood, sampled 28 days after the second dose of the MenACWY control vaccine. Every receptor here comes from an adult who received the MenACWY meningococcal vaccine as a control. Each CDR3 is given with its conserved first and last residue. Fields, in order: CDR3 DNA, CDR3 protein, V gene, clone size, CDR3 length, D gene, J gene. A D gene is named only where the DNA matches it firmly. The listing skips clone size in some rows; elsewhere it reads once, few, many or a size class.

cdr3_nt: TGTGCCAGTAGTACTCTCTTCAAGGGCGACACCGGGGAGCTGTTTTTT
cdr3_aa: CASSTLFKGDTGELFF
v_call: TRBV19
clone_size: -
cdr3_length: 16
d_call: -
j_call: TRBJ2-2

cdr3_nt: TGTGCCAGCAGCTACGACAGATCTGGAAACACCATATATTTT
cdr3_aa: CASSYDRSGNTIYF
v_call: TRBV7-2
clone_size: -
cdr3_length: 14
d_call: -
j_call: TRBJ1-3

cdr3_nt: TGTGCCAGCAGCAGGACTGTACCGACCTACAATGAGCAGTTCTTC
cdr3_aa: CASSRTVPTYNEQFF
v_call: TRBV5-5
clone_size: -
cdr3_length: 15
d_call: -
j_call: TRBJ2-1

cdr3_nt: TGTGCCAGCAGTTACTCGGGACACCTCAATCAGCCCCAGCATTTT
cdr3_aa: CASSYSGHLNQPQHF
v_call: TRBV6-6
clone_size: -
cdr3_length: 15
d_call: -
j_call: TRBJ1-5

cdr3_nt: TGTGCCAGCAGATCTACCAGGGGGCGAGGCGCTGAAGCTTTCTTT
cdr3_aa: CASRSTRGRGAEAFF
v_call: TRBV7-9
clone_size: -
cdr3_length: 15
d_call: TRBD1
j_call: TRBJ1-1

cdr3_nt: TGTGCCAGCAGGGGACAGGCTAATGAAAAACTGTTTTTT
cdr3_aa: CASRGQANEKLFF
v_call: TRBV2
clone_size: once
cdr3_length: 13
d_call: TRBD1
j_call: TRBJ1-4

cdr3_nt: TGTGCCAGCAGTTTGGCCAGACAAGAGACCCAGTACTTC
cdr3_aa: CASSLARQETQYF
v_call: TRBV12-3/TRBV12-4
clone_size: -
cdr3_length: 13
d_call: -
j_call: TRBJ2-5

cdr3_nt: TGTGCCAGCTCACCACCGGCGCAGCCCGAGCAGTTCTTC
cdr3_aa: CASSPPAQPEQFF
v_call: TRBV18
clone_size: -
cdr3_length: 13
d_call: -
j_call: TRBJ2-1

cdr3_nt: TGTGCCAGCACCCGACAGGGGAACACTGAAGCTTTCTTT
cdr3_aa: CASTRQGNTEAFF
v_call: TRBV2
clone_size: -
cdr3_length: 13
d_call: TRBD1
j_call: TRBJ1-1

cdr3_nt: TGTGCCAGCTCACAGGACCAGCCCCAGCATTTT
cdr3_aa: CASSQDQPQHF
v_call: TRBV16
clone_size: -
cdr3_length: 11
d_call: -
j_call: TRBJ1-5

cdr3_nt: TGTGCCAGCAGCCAGCTCGGGGGGGAGTTTGGCTACACCTTC
cdr3_aa: CASSQLGGEFGYTF
v_call: TRBV3-1/TRBV3-2
clone_size: -
cdr3_length: 14
d_call: -
j_call: TRBJ1-2

cdr3_nt: TGTGCCAGCAGTAATAGTGAACCTGGGGCCAACGTCCTGACTTTC
cdr3_aa: CASSNSEPGANVLTF
v_call: TRBV2
clone_size: -
cdr3_length: 15
d_call: -
j_call: TRBJ2-6

cdr3_nt: TGTGCCTGGAGTGTACTCGGGGAAGAAGCTTTCTTT
cdr3_aa: CAWSVLGEEAFF
v_call: TRBV30
clone_size: -
cdr3_length: 12
d_call: -
j_call: TRBJ1-1

cdr3_nt: TGTGCCAGCAGCCGTGGACAGTCTTACTATGGCTACACCTTC
cdr3_aa: CASSRGQSYYGYTF
v_call: TRBV6-5
clone_size: once
cdr3_length: 14
d_call: -
j_call: TRBJ1-2

cdr3_nt: TGTGCCAGCAGTGTCCTGGCTCGTGGCCCTGAAGCTTTCTTT
cdr3_aa: CASSVLARGPEAFF
v_call: TRBV2
clone_size: -
cdr3_length: 14
d_call: -
j_call: TRBJ1-1

cdr3_nt: TGTGCCAGCAGTCACGGGAAGGAGCCCCAGCATTTT
cdr3_aa: CASSHGKEPQHF
v_call: TRBV6-2/TRBV6-3
clone_size: once
cdr3_length: 12
d_call: -
j_call: TRBJ1-5

cdr3_nt: TGTGCCAGCAGCAGGACAGGGACCGGGGAGCTGTTTTTT
cdr3_aa: CASSRTGTGELFF
v_call: TRBV12-3/TRBV12-4
clone_size: -
cdr3_length: 13
d_call: TRBD1
j_call: TRBJ2-2

cdr3_nt: TGTGCCAGTAGTACTACAGGGGCCGTGAAAGGGCCCCAGCATTTT
cdr3_aa: CASSTTGAVKGPQHF
v_call: TRBV19
clone_size: -
cdr3_length: 15
d_call: TRBD1
j_call: TRBJ1-5

cdr3_nt: TGTGCCAGCAGTCGGACAGGGGGTCGAGGCTACACCTTC
cdr3_aa: CASSRTGGRGYTF
v_call: TRBV27
clone_size: -
cdr3_length: 13
d_call: TRBD1
j_call: TRBJ1-2

cdr3_nt: TGTGCCAGCAGCCCTAGCGGGAGGGGCTCCTACGAGCAGTACTTC
cdr3_aa: CASSPSGRGSYEQYF
v_call: TRBV4-2
clone_size: -
cdr3_length: 15
d_call: TRBD2
j_call: TRBJ2-7

cdr3_nt: TGTGCCAGCAGAGAGGACGTAATGAACACTGAAGCTTTCTTT
cdr3_aa: CASREDVMNTEAFF
v_call: TRBV6-5
clone_size: -
cdr3_length: 14
d_call: -
j_call: TRBJ1-1

cdr3_nt: TGCGCCAGCAGCGTGGCCGGGACAGGAAGGAATGGCTACACCTTC
cdr3_aa: CASSVAGTGRNGYTF
v_call: TRBV5-1
clone_size: -
cdr3_length: 15
d_call: TRBD1
j_call: TRBJ1-2

cdr3_nt: TGTGCCAGCAGCCGGACAGGGGCGGGCGGCTACACCTTC
cdr3_aa: CASSRTGAGGYTF
v_call: TRBV27
clone_size: -
cdr3_length: 13
d_call: TRBD1
j_call: TRBJ1-2

cdr3_nt: TGTGCCAGCAGCCTCCGAGGGGGGTACGAGCAGTACTTC
cdr3_aa: CASSLRGGYEQYF
v_call: TRBV11-2
clone_size: -
cdr3_length: 13
d_call: -
j_call: TRBJ2-7

cdr3_nt: TGCGCCAGCAGCCAAGACCAAGGGGGCGGTCTCTATGGCTACACCTTC
cdr3_aa: CASSQDQGGGLYGYTF
v_call: TRBV4-1
clone_size: -
cdr3_length: 16
d_call: TRBD1
j_call: TRBJ1-2

cdr3_nt: TGTGCCAGCAGCCAAGCATGGGGAGGGAACCCGAACACTGAAGCTTTCTTT
cdr3_aa: CASSQAWGGNPNTEAFF
v_call: TRBV3-1/TRBV3-2
clone_size: once
cdr3_length: 17
d_call: -
j_call: TRBJ1-1

cdr3_nt: TGTGCCAGCAGTCCGACGGGACAGGCGGCATACGAGCAGTACTTC
cdr3_aa: CASSPTGQAAYEQYF
v_call: TRBV6-5
clone_size: -
cdr3_length: 15
d_call: TRBD1
j_call: TRBJ2-7

cdr3_nt: TGCGCCAGCAGCTTGACCGGGCAGGGTAGGGTCTTC
cdr3_aa: CASSLTGQGRVF
v_call: TRBV5-1
clone_size: -
cdr3_length: 12
d_call: -
j_call: TRBJ2-1

cdr3_nt: TGTGCCAGCAGCCGGGACAGGGACACTGAAGCTTTCTTT
cdr3_aa: CASSRDRDTEAFF
v_call: TRBV7-3
clone_size: once
cdr3_length: 13
d_call: TRBD1
j_call: TRBJ1-1

cdr3_nt: TGTGCCAGCAGCCAAGCCGGGGGGGGTATAACTGAAGCTTTCTTT
cdr3_aa: CASSQAGGGITEAFF
v_call: TRBV3-1/TRBV3-2
clone_size: -
cdr3_length: 15
d_call: -
j_call: TRBJ1-1

cdr3_nt: TGTGCCAGCAGTGAAGCTTCCGCTAGCGGGGGGGCCCCCTACGAGCAGTACTTC
cdr3_aa: CASSEASASGGAPYEQYF
v_call: TRBV6-1
clone_size: -
cdr3_length: 18
d_call: TRBD2
j_call: TRBJ2-7

cdr3_nt: TGTGCCAGCAGTTACACGGGATACGGGGTTAATACGCAGTATTTT
cdr3_aa: CASSYTGYGVNTQYF
v_call: TRBV6-5
clone_size: once
cdr3_length: 15
d_call: -
j_call: TRBJ2-3

cdr3_nt: TGTGCCAGCAGCTTAGATTCAGGGTTCGGCGGGCCCCAGCATTTT
cdr3_aa: CASSLDSGFGGPQHF
v_call: TRBV7-8
clone_size: -
cdr3_length: 15
d_call: -
j_call: TRBJ1-5

cdr3_nt: TGTGCCGGGGGGGTAATGAACACTGAAGCTTTCTTT
cdr3_aa: CAGGVMNTEAFF
v_call: TRBV2
clone_size: -
cdr3_length: 12
d_call: -
j_call: TRBJ1-1

cdr3_nt: TGCGCCAGCAGCCCCGACAGAGCTAACTATGGCTACACCTTC
cdr3_aa: CASSPDRANYGYTF
v_call: TRBV4-3
clone_size: -
cdr3_length: 14
d_call: -
j_call: TRBJ1-2